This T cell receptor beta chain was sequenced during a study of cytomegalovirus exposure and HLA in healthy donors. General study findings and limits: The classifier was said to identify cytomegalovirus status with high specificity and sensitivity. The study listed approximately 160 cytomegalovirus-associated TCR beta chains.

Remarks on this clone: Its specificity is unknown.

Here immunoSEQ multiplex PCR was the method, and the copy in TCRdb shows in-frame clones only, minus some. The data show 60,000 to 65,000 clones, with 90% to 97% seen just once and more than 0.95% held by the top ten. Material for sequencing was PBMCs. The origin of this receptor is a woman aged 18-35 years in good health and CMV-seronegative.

The CDR3 sequence: CAVGRVNQPQHF. CDR3 bases: TGTGCCGTGGGGAGGGTTAATCAGCCCCAGCATTTT. The chain links TRBV28 to TRBJ1-5, with D unclear. Trimming shortened V by 11 bases and J by 4 bases, and 12 bases separated the two germline ends. From germline, CDR1 is MDHEN and CDR2 SYDVKM. The CDR3 sequence is 12 residues long.